The rows below give T cell receptor beta chains drawn from one sample of a study of cytomegalovirus exposure and HLA in healthy donors. Sequenced by immunoSEQ multiplex PCR; TCRdb stores in-frame clones only, minus some. The sample has over 100,000 clones. Sequences were obtained from PBMCs. All receptors come from a man in his forties or fifties in good health and CMV-seropositive. The CDR3 runs from the conserved cysteine through the conserved F or W. The D gene is left open where the match is weak.

TRBD1	TRBV5-4	TRBJ2-7	TGTGCCAGCAGCGCTTCCGGGACAGGGCCCTACGAGCAGTACTTC	CASSASGTGPYEQYF
-	TRBV27	TRBJ1-2	TGTGCCAGCAGTTACTCCCGACAGGCTAACTATGGCTACACCTTC	CASSYSRQANYGYTF
TRBD2	TRBV5-4	TRBJ2-1	TGTGCCAGCAGCTTGACGATAGCGGGAGGTGAGCAGTTCTTC	CASSLTIAGGEQFF
-	TRBV7-9	TRBJ2-7	TGTGCCAGCAGCGCCACGGGACAATACGAGCAGTACTTC	CASSATGQYEQYF
TRBD1	TRBV7-8	TRBJ1-2	TGTGCCAGCAGCTTAGGGGGGACAGGGACCTATGGCTACACCTTC	CASSLGGTGTYGYTF
TRBD2	TRBV5-6	TRBJ2-2	TGTGCCAGCAGCTTGGCGGGGGGCACCGGGGAGCTGTTTTTT	CASSLAGGTGELFF
-	TRBV7-9	TRBJ2-3	TGTGCCAGCAGCCCGACAGGAGATACGCAGTATTTT	CASSPTGDTQYF
-	TRBV6-5	TRBJ2-7	TGTGCCAGCAGGTACAAGTGGGAGGTCGGTATTTACGAGCAGTACTTC	CASRYKWEVGIYEQYF
-	TRBV5-1	TRBJ2-1	TGCGCCAGCAGCTTCTTCAAAGGGGACAATGAGCAGTTCTTC	CASSFFKGDNEQFF
TRBD1	TRBV11-2	TRBJ2-7	TGTGCCAGCAGCCTTTCACAACCGGGGACAGGGGGGTTCTACGAGCAGTACTTC	CASSLSQPGTGGFYEQYF
TRBD2	TRBV10-1	TRBJ2-7	TGCGCCAGCAGTGAGAGACGAACTAGCGGATCGTACGAGCAGTACTTC	CASSERRTSGSYEQYF
TRBD2	TRBV15	TRBJ2-5	TGTGCCACTAACAGGGCTAGCGGGAGGTTTGGGTTCCAAGAGACCCAGTACTTC	CATNRASGRFGFQETQYF
TRBD2	TRBV2	TRBJ2-2	TGTGCCAGCAGTGAATCCGGGACTAGTACCGCGGAGCTGTTTTTT	CASSESGTSTAELFF
-	TRBV27	TRBJ2-1	TGTGCCAGCAGTTTACTCGGGGATTCCTACAATGAGCAGTTCTTC	CASSLLGDSYNEQFF
TRBD1	TRBV19	TRBJ1-5	TGTGCCAGTAGCCCTCGGAGGGGGCCTCAGCCCCAGCATTTT	CASSPRRGPQPQHF
-	TRBV25-1	TRBJ2-5	TGTGCCAGCAGTGCCATTAGCGAAGAGACCCAGTACTTC	CASSAISEETQYF
TRBD1	TRBV30	TRBJ2-6	TGTGCCTGGAGTGGGGACAGGGTGGGGCCCTACCCTTCTGGGGCCAACGTCCTGACTTTC	CAWSGDRVGPYPSGANVLTF
TRBD1	TRBV7-3	TRBJ1-1	TGTGCCAGCAGCTTAGTCGGACAGGGGAGCACTGAAGCTTTCTTT	CASSLVGQGSTEAFF
TRBD1	TRBV9	TRBJ2-7	TGTGCCAGCAGCTTAGGGACAGGGGGTTCCTACGAGCAGTACTTC	CASSLGTGGSYEQYF
TRBD1	TRBV6-5	TRBJ2-7	TGTGCCAGCAGTTACCGGACAGGCCCCTACGAGCAGTACTTC	CASSYRTGPYEQYF
-	TRBV5-5	TRBJ2-7	TGTGCCAGCAGCTTGGGGGCCTACGAGCAGTACTTC	CASSLGAYEQYF
-	TRBV7-6	TRBJ2-3	TGTGCCAGCAGCTTAGCAGCTGAAGATACGCAGTATTTT	CASSLAAEDTQYF
TRBD2	TRBV7-3	TRBJ2-3	TGTGCCAGCCACCCCGGAGTAGCGGGAGTGGTAGATACGCAGTATTTT	CASHPGVAGVVDTQYF
TRBD1	TRBV5-1	TRBJ1-2	TGCGCCAGCAGCCGAACCGCGGGACAGCCTAACTATGGCTACACCTTC	CASSRTAGQPNYGYTF